The 23 T cell receptor beta chains below come from one sample, sequenced in a study of identical twins. TCRdb redid the calling of the 5' RACE reads with MiXCR, one entry per CDR3 protein. The table records about 220,000 distinct CDR3 sequences, 6% to 9% of them present only once. The data also belong to a second study, concerning yellow fever vaccine responses in identical twins.

The specimen was memory (CD45RO+) T cells sorted from blood. The source of these receptors is a woman aged 18-30 years in good health.

The chain employs TRBV5-4 and TRBJ2-3; D is tentatively TRBD1 or TRBD2 (5 bases each). This CDR3 contains 14 residues. Germline lookup yields CDR1 SGHNT and CDR2 YYREEE (reference sequence). V gave up 2 bases and J gave up 1 base, with 8 bases separating them. CDR3: CASSFRDGTDTQYF. CDR3 DNA sequence: TGTGCCAGCAGCTTTCGGGACGGCACAGATACGCAGTATTTT.

This clonotype appeared a few times. V and J are TRBV20-1 and TRBJ1-6; D unclear. The CDR3 has 16 amino acids. Germline CDR1 DFQATT, CDR2 SNEGSKA (reference sequence). V was cut by 1 base and J by 1 base, with 11 bases left in between. CDR3 sequence: CSARGRQGSYNSPLHF. CDR3 DNA sequence: TGCAGTGCTAGAGGGCGACAAGGGTCCTATAATTCACCCCTCCACTTT.

This clonotype has only a few counts. This chain uses TRBV3-1 with TRBJ2-1; D may be TRBD2 (6 bases). CDR3 size: 15 residues. Trimming cost V 0 bases and J 2 bases, with 8 bases left between them. Germline V gene sequence: CDR1 LGHDT, CDR2 YNNKEL (reference sequence). In DNA, the CDR3 is TGTGCCAGCAGCCAAGAGGAGGGCCCCTACAATGAGCAGTTCTTC. This codes for CASSQEEGPYNEQFF.

This clonotype was observed at least ten times. This chain uses TRBV10-3 with TRBJ2-3; D might be TRBD2 (6 bases). Germline loops: CDR1 ENHRY, CDR2 SYGVKD. CDR3 length equals 14 residues. V dropped 2 bases and J dropped 3 bases, with 9 bases sitting between them. CDR3 region: CAISEQEGTDTQYF. DNA for the CDR3: TGTGCCATCAGTGAGCAGGAGGGAACAGATACGCAGTATTTT.

The V call is TRBV5-1, the J call TRBJ1-5; D possibly corresponds to TRBD1 (5 bases). Germline V gene lookup returns CDR1 SGHRS and CDR2 YFSETQ. This CDR3 contains 14 residues. V shed 4 bases and J shed 1 base, with 9 bases lying between them. The CDR3 DNA reads as TGCGCCAGCAGCCCTGACAGAAGCAATCAGCCCCAGCATTTT. Its protein is CASSPDRSNQPQHF.

This clonotype was recorded many times. The chain uses TRBV12-3 or TRBV12-4 and TRBJ1-1; 9 nucleotides line up with TRBD1. The CDR3 loop spans 16 amino acids. V was pared by 5 bases and J by 0 bases, with 7 bases of the junction left unmatched. This CDR3 is CASSVGQGRMNTEAFF. DNA for the CDR3: TGTGCCAGCAGTGTGGGACAGGGAAGAATGAACACTGAAGCTTTCTTT.

This clonotype appeared a few times. The V gene is TRBV11-2, the J gene TRBJ2-3; 11 nucleotides match TRBD2. CDR3 length: 13 amino acids. The germline CDR1 and CDR2 sequences are SGHAT and FQNNGV. Trimming removed 8 bases from V and 6 bases from J; junction bases left unmatched: 4. CDR3 sequence reads: CASRPSGGDTQYF. CDR3 DNA: TGTGCCAGCCGCCCTAGCGGGGGGGATACGCAGTATTTT.

CDR3 nucleotide sequence: TGTGCCTGGAGTGGGGCAGGGGGTAATGAGCAGTTCTTC. This encodes CAWSGAGGNEQFF. The rearrangement joins TRBV30 to TRBJ2-1; 7 nucleotides match TRBD1. CDR1 and CDR2 from the germline V gene are GTSNPN and SVGIG (reference sequence). The CDR3 consists of 13 residues. V trimming: 1 base; J trimming: 7 bases; junction bases outside the gene matches: 4. Based on the CDR3 plus reference TRBV30 and TRBJ2-1, the full variable domain is SQTIHQWPATLVQPVGSPLSLECTVEGTSNPNLYWYRQAAGRGLQLLFYSVGIGQISSEVPQNLSASRPQDRQFILSSKKLLLSDSGFYLCAWSGAGGNEQFFGPGTRLTVL.

V is TRBV28 and J is TRBJ2-7; 12 nucleotides match TRBD2. The germline CDR1 and CDR2 sequences are MDHEN and SYDVKM. Trimming cost V 2 bases and J 3 bases; bases outside gene matches: 2. The CDR3 runs to 15 residues. The CDR3 protein is CASSLASGRGYEQYF. CDR3 coding DNA: TGTGCCAGCAGTTTAGCTAGCGGGAGGGGCTACGAGCAGTACTTC.

This clonotype was observed many times. J is TRBJ1-4 and V is TRBV25-1; 9 bases agree with TRBD1. J lost 8 bases, V lost 4 bases, and 8 bases had no gene match. Germline V gene lookup returns CDR1 MGHDK and CDR2 SYGVNS. There are 15 residues in the CDR3. The CDR3 DNA sequence: TGTGCCAGCAGTGCATACAGGGGGCTAGGGGAAAAACTGTTTTTT. Translation: CASSAYRGLGEKLFF. Drawing the rest from reference TRBV25-1 and TRBJ1-4, the complete variable domain is EADIYQTPRYLVIGTGKKITLECSQTMGHDKMYWYQQDPGMELHLIHYSYGVNSTEKGDLSSESTVSRIRTEHFPLTLESARPSHTSQYLCASSAYRGLGEKLFFGSGTQLSVL.

Ten or more counts support this clonotype. The V call is TRBV7-2, the J call TRBJ2-1; D is possibly TRBD2 (9 bases). V was trimmed by 6 bases and J by 2 bases, leaving 17 bases between them. The CDR3 totals 16 residues. Germline V gene data show CDR1 as SGHTA and CDR2 as FQGNSA. CDR3 bases: TGTGCCAGCAGACCAGGGGGCGGGAGGGCCTACAATGAGCAGTTCTTC. It is translated as CASRPGGGRAYNEQFF.

J is TRBJ1-1 and V is TRBV5-1; TRBD1 matches 8 bases. Germline loops: CDR1 SGHRS, CDR2 YFSETQ. The CDR3 length is 14 residues. V lost 7 bases, J lost 1 base, and 6 bases stayed unmatched. The CDR3 is CASRTGTGNTEAFF. The DNA of the CDR3 is TGCGCCAGCCGCACCGGGACAGGGAACACTGAAGCTTTCTTT.

This clonotype was seen many times. The chain is built from TRBV4-3 and TRBJ2-2; D unresolved. The ends were cut back, 4 bases at V and 6 bases at J, with 21 bases in the middle. CDR3 size: 17 residues. CDR1 LGHNA and CDR2 YSLEER come from the germline V gene. The CDR3 reads CASSPRDVPRSAGELFF. The CDR3 DNA sequence: TGCGCCAGCAGCCCAAGGGATGTCCCTAGATCGGCCGGGGAGCTGTTTTTT.

This clonotype was detected only a few times. This chain uses TRBV15 with TRBJ2-1, with 12 bases identical to TRBD2. Germline V gene data show CDR1 as LNHNV and CDR2 as YYDKDF (reference sequence). The CDR3 loop spans 15 amino acids. The J segment lost 8 bases and the V segment lost 8 bases, leaving 10 bases of the junction unmatched. The chain's CDR3 is CATASGRADRHEQFF. CDR3 nucleotide sequence: TGTGCCACCGCTAGCGGGAGGGCCGATAGACATGAGCAGTTCTTC.

This clonotype was observed many times. The chain combines TRBV5-6 with TRBJ1-5; TRBD1 is a possible D gene (5 bases). The germline V gene encodes CDR1 SGHDT and CDR2 YYEEEE. The V end was cut by 0 bases, the J end by 11 bases, with 9 bases between. This CDR3 is built from 12 residues. In DNA, the CDR3 is TGTGCCAGCAGCTTGGCCGGGGGTACCCAGCATTTT. Translation gives CASSLAGGTQHF.

This clonotype was picked up many times. This sequence joins TRBV4-1 and TRBJ1-2; possible D gene TRBD1, 5 bases. V dropped 1 base and J dropped 4 bases, with 13 bases sitting between them. The CDR3 is 15 amino acids. Germline lookup yields CDR1 MGHRA and CDR2 YSYEKL. CDR3 in DNA: TGCGCCAGCAGCCAAGCCCAGGGAGGGTTCTATGGCTACACCTTC. Translation gives CASSQAQGGFYGYTF.

In its sample, this clonotype was seen a few times. V usage is TRBV27 and J usage is TRBJ1-2; D unclear. The CDR3 consists of 12 residues. Per the germline V gene, CDR1 is MNHEY and CDR2 is SMNVEV (reference sequence). Trimming cost V 4 bases and J 7 bases, with 10 bases left between them. The CDR3: CASSSGLGGYTF. Written as DNA, the CDR3 is TGTGCCAGCAGTTCAGGTTTAGGTGGCTACACCTTC.

The V call is TRBV25-1, the J call TRBJ2-1; TRBD2 matches at 8 bases. Losses at the gene ends were 5 bases for V and 4 bases for J; bases not matched to a gene: 4. CDR3 length: 14 residues. Germline assignment: CDR1 MGHDK and CDR2 SYGVNS. CDR3 sequence reads: CASSKREPYNEQFF. The DNA of the CDR3 is TGTGCCAGCAGTAAGCGGGAGCCTTACAATGAGCAGTTCTTC.

This clonotype showed up many times. The chain links TRBV29-1 to TRBJ2-2; no definite D call. The ends were cut back, 6 bases at V and 2 bases at J, with 7 bases in the middle. Germline CDR1 SQVTM, CDR2 ANQGSEA. CDR3 length equals 12 residues. CDR3 sequence: CSVGKNTGELFF. The DNA for the CDR3 is TGCAGCGTCGGAAAAAACACCGGGGAGCTGTTTTTT.

This clonotype came up a few times. The chain uses TRBV11-2 and TRBJ2-2; perhaps TRBD2 as D (6 bases). The germline V gene has CDR1 SGHAT and CDR2 FQNNGV. The CDR3 has 15 amino acids. Trimming cost V 5 bases and J 4 bases, with 14 bases left between them. CDR3 in amino acids: CASSVGGTGTGELFF. DNA of the CDR3: TGTGCCAGCAGCGTGGGTGGGACTGGCACCGGGGAGCTGTTTTTT.

In this sample, this clonotype turned up many times. The chain recombines TRBV7-3 with TRBJ2-1, with D uncertain. Germline lookup yields CDR1 SGHTA and CDR2 FQGTGA. This CDR3 is 13 amino acids long. Trimming removed 2 bases from V and 7 bases from J, with 9 bases in between. For the CDR3, the DNA is TGTGCCAGCAGCTTATATCAGAGGAATGAGCAGTTCTTC. Protein product: CASSLYQRNEQFF.

This clonotype was counted at least ten times. The V and J genes are TRBV28 and TRBJ1-5; TRBD1 is a possible D gene (6 bases). Trimming took 3 bases from V and 4 from J, leaving 10 bases between them. Germline lookup yields CDR1 MDHEN and CDR2 SYDVKM. The CDR3 extends over 14 amino acids. This chain's CDR3 is CASSFLGQNQPQHF. The CDR3 DNA sequence: TGTGCCAGCAGTTTTTTGGGACAAAATCAGCCCCAGCATTTT. The variable domain in full, completed from reference TRBV28 and TRBJ1-5, reads DVKVTQSSRYLVKRTGEKVFLECVQDMDHENMFWYRQDPGLGLRLIYFSYDVKMKEKGDIPEGYSVSREKKERFSLILESASTNQTSMYLCASSFLGQNQPQHFGDGTRLSIL.

This clonotype was observed many times. Mismatch with germline at one junction end may stem from a read error. This chain joins TRBV7-7 and TRBJ2-1; D may match TRBD1 or TRBD2 (6 bases each). This CDR3 has 13 amino acids. CDR1 is SSHAT, CDR2 FNYEAQ, per germline (reference sequence). This CDR3 is CASSWGLGGEQFF. CDR3 bases: TGTGCTAGCAGCTGGGGGCTCGGGGGTGAGCAGTTCTTC.